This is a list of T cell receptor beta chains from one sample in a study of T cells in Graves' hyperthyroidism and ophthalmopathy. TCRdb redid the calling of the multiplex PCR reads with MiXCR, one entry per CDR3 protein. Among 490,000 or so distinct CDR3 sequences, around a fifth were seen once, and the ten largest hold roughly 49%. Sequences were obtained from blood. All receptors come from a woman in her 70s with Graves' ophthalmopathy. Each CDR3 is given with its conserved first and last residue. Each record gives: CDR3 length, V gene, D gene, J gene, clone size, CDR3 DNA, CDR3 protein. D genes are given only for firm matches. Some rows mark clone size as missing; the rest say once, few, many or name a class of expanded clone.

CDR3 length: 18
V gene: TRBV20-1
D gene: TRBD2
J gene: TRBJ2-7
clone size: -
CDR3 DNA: TGCAGTGCCCCCTGGAGGACTAGCGGATCCAAGTTAGTAAACGAGCAGTACTTC
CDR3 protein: CSAPWRTSGSKLVNEQYF

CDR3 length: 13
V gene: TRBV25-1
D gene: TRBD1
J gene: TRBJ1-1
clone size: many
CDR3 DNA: TGTGCCAGCAGGGGACAGGGGATCACTGAAGCTTTCTTT
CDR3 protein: CASRGQGITEAFF

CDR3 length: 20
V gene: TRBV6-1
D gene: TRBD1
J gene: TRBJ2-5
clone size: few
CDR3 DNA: TGTGCCAGCAGTGAAGATGGGGGACAGGGGGCGCGTAGCGGACAAGAGACCCAGTACTTC
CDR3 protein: CASSEDGGQGARSGQETQYF

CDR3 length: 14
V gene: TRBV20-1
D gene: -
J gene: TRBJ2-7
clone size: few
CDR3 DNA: TGCAGTGCTAGTGCGTGGGCGTCCTCCTACGAGCAGTACTTC
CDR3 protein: CSASAWASSYEQYF

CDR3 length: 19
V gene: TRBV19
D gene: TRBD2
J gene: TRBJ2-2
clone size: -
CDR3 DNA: TGTGCCAGTAGTATCCCGGGACTAGCGGGAGGGCCCGTGGCCGGGGAGCTGTTTTTT
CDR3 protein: CASSIPGLAGGPVAGELFF

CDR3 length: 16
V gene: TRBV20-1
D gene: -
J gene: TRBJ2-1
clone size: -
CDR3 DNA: TGCAGTGCTCCTAAGACGGCGGGATACATGAAAAATGAGCAGTTCTTC
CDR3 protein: CSAPKTAGYMKNEQFF

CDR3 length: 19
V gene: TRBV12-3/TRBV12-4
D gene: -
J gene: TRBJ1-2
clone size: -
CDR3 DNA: TGTGCCAGCAGTTTTAGTGGGGTGGCGACGGACCTTATCTCCTATGGCTACACCTTC
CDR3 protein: CASSFSGVATDLISYGYTF

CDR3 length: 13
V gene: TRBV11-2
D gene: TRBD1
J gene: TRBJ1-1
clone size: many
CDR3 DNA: TGTGCCAGCAGCTTGGGGGGACAGGGTGAAGCTTTCTTT
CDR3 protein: CASSLGGQGEAFF

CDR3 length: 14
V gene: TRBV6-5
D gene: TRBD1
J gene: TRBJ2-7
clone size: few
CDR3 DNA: TGTGCCAGCAGTTCCCCCAGGACAGGGCTCGAGCAGTACTTC
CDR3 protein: CASSSPRTGLEQYF

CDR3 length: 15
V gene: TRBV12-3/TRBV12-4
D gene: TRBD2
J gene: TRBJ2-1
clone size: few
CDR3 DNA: TGTGCCAGCAGCCTACTAGCGGGACTTAGGAATGAGCAGTTCTTC
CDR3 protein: CASSLLAGLRNEQFF

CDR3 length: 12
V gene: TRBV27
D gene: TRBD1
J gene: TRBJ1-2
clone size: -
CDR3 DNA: TGTGCCGGCAGTCGGACAGGGTATGGCTACACCTTC
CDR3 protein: CAGSRTGYGYTF

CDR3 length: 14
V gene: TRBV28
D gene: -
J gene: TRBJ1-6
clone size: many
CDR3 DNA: TGTGCCAGCAGTCCGGCCAGCGTAACTTCACCCCTCCACTTT
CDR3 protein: CASSPASVTSPLHF

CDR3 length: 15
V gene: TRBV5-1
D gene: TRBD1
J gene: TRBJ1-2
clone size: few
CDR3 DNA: TGCGCCAGCAGCGCCGGGACAGAACTTCTTTATGGCTACACCTTC
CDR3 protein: CASSAGTELLYGYTF

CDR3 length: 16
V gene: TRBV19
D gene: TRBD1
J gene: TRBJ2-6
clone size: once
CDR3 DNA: TGTGCCACCCAACAAAGGGACAGTTCTAGGGCCAACGTCCTGACTTTC
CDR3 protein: CATQQRDSSRANVLTF

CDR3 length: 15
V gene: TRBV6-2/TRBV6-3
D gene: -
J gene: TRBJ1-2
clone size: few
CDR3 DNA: TGTGCCAGCAGCGGCGGGGGAGGGCTCCTATGGGGCTACACCTTC
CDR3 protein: CASSGGGGLLWGYTF

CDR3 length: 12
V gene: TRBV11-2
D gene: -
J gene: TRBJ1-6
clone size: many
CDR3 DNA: TGTGCCAGCAGCGCCGGATCTTCACCCCTCCACTTT
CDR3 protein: CASSAGSSPLHF

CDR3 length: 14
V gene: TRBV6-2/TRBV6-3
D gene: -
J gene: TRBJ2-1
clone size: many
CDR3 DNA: TGTGCTACTCAAGGTCGAGGGTCCTACAATGAGCAGTTCTTC
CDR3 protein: CATQGRGSYNEQFF

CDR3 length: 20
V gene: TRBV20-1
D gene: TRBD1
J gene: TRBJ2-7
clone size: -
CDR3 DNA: TGCAGTGCTCCGAACCCAGGGGACTTCGGGACAGGGATATTTATCGACGAGCAGTACTTC
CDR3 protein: CSAPNPGDFGTGIFIDEQYF

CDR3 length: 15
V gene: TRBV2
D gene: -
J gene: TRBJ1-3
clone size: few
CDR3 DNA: TGTGCCAGCAAGCTTGTCATCTCGGATGGAAACACCATATATTTT
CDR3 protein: CASKLVISDGNTIYF

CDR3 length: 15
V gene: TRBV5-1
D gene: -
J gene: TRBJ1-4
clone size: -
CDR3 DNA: TGCGCCAGCAGCTTGGCCGGGGTTAGTGGTGAAAAACTGTTTTTT
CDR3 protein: CASSLAGVSGEKLFF

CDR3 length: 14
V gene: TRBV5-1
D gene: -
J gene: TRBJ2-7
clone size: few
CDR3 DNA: TGCGCCAGCAGCCACAGTTCACAGGGATACGAGCAGTACTTC
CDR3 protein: CASSHSSQGYEQYF

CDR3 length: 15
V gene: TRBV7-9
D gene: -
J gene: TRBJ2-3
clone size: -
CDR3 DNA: TGTGCCAGCAGCCCCGGGACCCTCAGCACAGATACGCAGTATTTT
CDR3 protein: CASSPGTLSTDTQYF

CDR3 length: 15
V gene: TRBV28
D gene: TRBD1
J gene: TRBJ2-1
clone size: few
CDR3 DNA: TGTGCCAGCAGTCCTTCCGGGACAGAAAACAATGAGCAGTTCTTC
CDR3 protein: CASSPSGTENNEQFF

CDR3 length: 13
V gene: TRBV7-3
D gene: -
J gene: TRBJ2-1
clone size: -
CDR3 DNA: TGTGCCAGCAGCCTTACCGTAGGGGATGAGCAGTTCTTC
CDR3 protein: CASSLTVGDEQFF

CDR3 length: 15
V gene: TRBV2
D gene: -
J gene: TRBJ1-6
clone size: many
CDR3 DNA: TGTGCCAGCAGCCCAGGGACCTCCTATAATTCACCCCTCCACTTT
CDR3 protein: CASSPGTSYNSPLHF

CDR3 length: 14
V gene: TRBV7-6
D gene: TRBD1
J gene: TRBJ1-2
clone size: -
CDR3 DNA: TGTGCCAGCAGCTTGGGACAGGGTAATGATGGCTACACCTTC
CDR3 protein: CASSLGQGNDGYTF

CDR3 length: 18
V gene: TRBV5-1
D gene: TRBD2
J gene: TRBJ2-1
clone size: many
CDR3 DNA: TGCGCCAGCAGCCCCGTCACTAGCGGGCTCAGCTCCTACAATGAGCAGTTCTTC
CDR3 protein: CASSPVTSGLSSYNEQFF

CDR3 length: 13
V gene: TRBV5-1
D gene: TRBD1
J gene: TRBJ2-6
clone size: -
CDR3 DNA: TGCGCCAGCAGCCTGGGACAGGGAAGCGTCCTGACTTTC
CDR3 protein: CASSLGQGSVLTF

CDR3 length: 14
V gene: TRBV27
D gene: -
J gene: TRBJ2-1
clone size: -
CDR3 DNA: TGTGCCAGCAGTGTTAGGGGGGGGCACAATGAGCAGTTCTTC
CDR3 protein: CASSVRGGHNEQFF

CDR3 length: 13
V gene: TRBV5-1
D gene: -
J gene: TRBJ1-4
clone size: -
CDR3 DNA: TGCGCCAGCAGCTTAAAAAAGGGTGAAAAACTGTTTTTT
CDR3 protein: CASSLKKGEKLFF

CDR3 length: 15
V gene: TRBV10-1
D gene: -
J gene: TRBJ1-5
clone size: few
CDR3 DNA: TGCGCCAGCAGTGAAGGCAGGGGACGGGATCAGCCCCAGCATTTT
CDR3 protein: CASSEGRGRDQPQHF

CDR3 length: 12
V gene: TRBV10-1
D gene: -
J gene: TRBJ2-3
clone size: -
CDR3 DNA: TGCGCCAGCGGCTCGACCACAGATACGCAGTATTTT
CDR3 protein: CASGSTTDTQYF

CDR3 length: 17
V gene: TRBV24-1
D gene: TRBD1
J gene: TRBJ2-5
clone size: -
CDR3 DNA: TGTGCCACCAGTGATGTTGCAGGACAGGGTATAGGAGAGACCCAGTACTTC
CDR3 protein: CATSDVAGQGIGETQYF

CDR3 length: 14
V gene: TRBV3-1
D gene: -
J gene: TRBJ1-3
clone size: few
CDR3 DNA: TGTGCCAGCAGCCAGTCGGACAGCGGAAACACCATATATTTT
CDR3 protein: CASSQSDSGNTIYF

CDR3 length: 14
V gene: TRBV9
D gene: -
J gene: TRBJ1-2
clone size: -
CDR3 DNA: TGTGCCAGCAGCGCGGGACACACTACGTATGGCTACACCTTC
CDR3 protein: CASSAGHTTYGYTF

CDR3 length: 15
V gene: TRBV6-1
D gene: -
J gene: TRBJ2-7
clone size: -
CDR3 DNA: TGTGCCAGCAGCACAAGGGCTGGTTTCCCTGACGAGCAGTACTTC
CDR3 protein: CASSTRAGFPDEQYF

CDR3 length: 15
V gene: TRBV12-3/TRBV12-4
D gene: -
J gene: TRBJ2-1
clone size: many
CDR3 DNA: TGTGCCAGCAGTTTACATGGGGCCTACGGCAATGAGCAGTTCTTC
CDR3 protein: CASSLHGAYGNEQFF

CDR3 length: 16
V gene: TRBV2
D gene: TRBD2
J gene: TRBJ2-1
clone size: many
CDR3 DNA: TGTGCCAGCAGTGAGCGGGCTAGCGGCGCCTACAATGAGCAGTTCTTC
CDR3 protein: CASSERASGAYNEQFF

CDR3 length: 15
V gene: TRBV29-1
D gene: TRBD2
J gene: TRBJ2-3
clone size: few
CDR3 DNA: TGCAGCGTTGTAGTCGCTAGCGGGAGGCAAGATACGCAGTATTTT
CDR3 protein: CSVVVASGRQDTQYF

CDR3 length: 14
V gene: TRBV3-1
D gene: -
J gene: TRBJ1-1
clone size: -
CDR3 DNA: TGTGCCAGCAGCCAAGCGAGGGAATTCCCTGAAGCTTTCTTT
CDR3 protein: CASSQAREFPEAFF

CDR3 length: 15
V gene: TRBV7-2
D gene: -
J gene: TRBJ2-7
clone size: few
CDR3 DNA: TGTGCCAGCAGCTTAACGGGGACGGGTCCCTACGAGCAGTACTTC
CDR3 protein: CASSLTGTGPYEQYF

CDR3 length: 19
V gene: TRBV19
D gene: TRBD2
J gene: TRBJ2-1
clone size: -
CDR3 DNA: TGTGCCAGTAGTATAGCAGGGGGGAGGTCTAGCGGGGTGTACAATGAGCAGTTCTTC
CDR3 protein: CASSIAGGRSSGVYNEQFF

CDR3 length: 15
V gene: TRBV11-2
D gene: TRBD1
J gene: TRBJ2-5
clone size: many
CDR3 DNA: TGTGCCAGCAGCCCAGTCAGGGGGATTCAAGAGACCCAGTACTTC
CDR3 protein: CASSPVRGIQETQYF

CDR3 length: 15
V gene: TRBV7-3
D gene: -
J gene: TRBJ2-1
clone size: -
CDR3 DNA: TGTGCCAGCAGCTTAGAGGGCAGGGGATACAATGAGCAGTTCTTC
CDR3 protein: CASSLEGRGYNEQFF

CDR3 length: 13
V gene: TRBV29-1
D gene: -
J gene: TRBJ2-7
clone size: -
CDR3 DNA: TGCAGCGTTGTCGGGGGCCTCTCCTACGAGCAGTACTTC
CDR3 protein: CSVVGGLSYEQYF

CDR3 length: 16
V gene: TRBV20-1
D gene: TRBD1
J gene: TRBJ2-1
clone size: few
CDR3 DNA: TGCAGTGCTAGAGATGCGGACAGGGGTACGGGAAATGAGCAGTTCTTC
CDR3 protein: CSARDADRGTGNEQFF

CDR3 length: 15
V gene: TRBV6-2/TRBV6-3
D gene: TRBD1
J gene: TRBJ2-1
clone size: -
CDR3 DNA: TGTGCCAGCAGCACCGTAGGGACAGCGTACAATGAGCAGTTCTTC
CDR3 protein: CASSTVGTAYNEQFF

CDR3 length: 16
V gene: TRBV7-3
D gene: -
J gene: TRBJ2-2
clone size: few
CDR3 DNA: TGTGCCAGCAGCTCGTCATCGGGGGCGGACACCGGGGAGCTGTTTTTT
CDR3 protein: CASSSSSGADTGELFF

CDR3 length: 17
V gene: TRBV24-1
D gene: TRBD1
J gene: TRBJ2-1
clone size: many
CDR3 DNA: TGTGCCACCAGTGATATTCGGGGGACAGGCTCCTACAATGAGCAGTTCTTC
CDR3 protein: CATSDIRGTGSYNEQFF

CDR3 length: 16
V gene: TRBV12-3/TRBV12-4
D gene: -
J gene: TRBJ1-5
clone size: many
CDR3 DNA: TGTGCCAGCAGTAGGACCTCCCCCCTTGCAAATCAGCCCCAGCATTTT
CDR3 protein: CASSRTSPLANQPQHF

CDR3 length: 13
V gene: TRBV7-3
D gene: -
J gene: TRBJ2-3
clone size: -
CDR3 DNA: TGTGCCAGCAGCTCGCTTTCCGCAGATACGCAGTATTTT
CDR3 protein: CASSSLSADTQYF

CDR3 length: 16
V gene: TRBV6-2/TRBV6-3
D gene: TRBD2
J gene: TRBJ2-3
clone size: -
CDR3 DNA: TGTGCCAGCAGACCCCGACTAGCGGGACACACAGATACGCAGTATTTT
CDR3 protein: CASRPRLAGHTDTQYF

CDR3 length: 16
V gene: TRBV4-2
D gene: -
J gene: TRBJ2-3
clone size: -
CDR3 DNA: TGTGCCAGCAGCCATTCCCCTGGACTATCCACAGATACGCAGTATTTT
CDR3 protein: CASSHSPGLSTDTQYF

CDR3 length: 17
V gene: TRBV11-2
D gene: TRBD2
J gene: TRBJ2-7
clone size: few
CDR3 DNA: TGTGCCAGCAGCTTACTGACTAGCGGGGCTTACTCCTACGAGCAGTACTTC
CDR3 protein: CASSLLTSGAYSYEQYF

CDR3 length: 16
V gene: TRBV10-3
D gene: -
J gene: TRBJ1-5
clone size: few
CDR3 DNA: TGTGCCATCAGTGAGTCTGGGGTTTTGGGCAATCAGCCCCAGCATTTT
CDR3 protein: CAISESGVLGNQPQHF

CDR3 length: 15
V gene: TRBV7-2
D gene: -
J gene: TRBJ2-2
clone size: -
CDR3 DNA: TGTGCCAGCAGCCGTTTTGGACGTAGGACCGGGGAGCTGTTTTTT
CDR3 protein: CASSRFGRRTGELFF

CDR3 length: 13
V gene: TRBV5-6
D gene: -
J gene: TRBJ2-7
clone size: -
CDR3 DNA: TGTGCCAGCAGCCTTCCTTCCAGTGGCGAGCAGTACTTC
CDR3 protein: CASSLPSSGEQYF

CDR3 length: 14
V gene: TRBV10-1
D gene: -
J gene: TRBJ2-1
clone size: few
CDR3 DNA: TGCGCCAGCAGTGATAGTGAGGGTAGGAATGAGCAGTTCTTC
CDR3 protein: CASSDSEGRNEQFF

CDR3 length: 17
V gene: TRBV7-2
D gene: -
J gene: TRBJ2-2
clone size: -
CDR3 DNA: TGCGCCAGCAGCCAAGATCGGGGGCAGGTGGACGCCGGGGAGCTGTTTTTT
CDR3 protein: CASSQDRGQVDAGELFF